This is a list of T cell receptor beta chains from one sample in a study of T cells in Graves' hyperthyroidism and ophthalmopathy. TCRdb called the multiplex PCR reads again in MiXCR, with one record for every CDR3 protein. The profile shows roughly 520,000 distinct CDR3 sequences, approximately 25% of them singletons. Sequenced input: blood. These receptors were taken from a woman in her 30s with Graves' ophthalmopathy. Both conserved end residues are part of each CDR3. The D gene is left open where the match is weak. The size field is filled for only some rows; it gives once, few, many or a size class.

d_gene	abundance	v_gene	j_gene	CDR3aa	CDR3nt
TRBD2	.	TRBV7-2	TRBJ2-7	CASSLGLAAYYEQYF	TGTGCCAGCAGCCTTGGACTAGCGGCGTACTACGAGCAGTACTTC
.	.	TRBV12-3/TRBV12-4	TRBJ1-2	CASSFLQGGKGYTF	TGTGCCAGCAGTTTTTTGCAGGGAGGAAAAGGCTACACCTTC
.	.	TRBV4-1	TRBJ1-1	CASSPLRRDTLNTEAFF	TGCGCCAGCAGCCCCCTGAGACGGGACACCTTGAACACTGAAGCTTTCTTT
.	few	TRBV5-1	TRBJ2-7	CASSLTGLPPYEQYF	TGCGCCAGCAGCTTGACGGGTTTGCCCCCCTACGAGCAGTACTTC
TRBD1	many	TRBV29-1	TRBJ1-1	CSVGGQGNTEAFF	TGCAGCGTTGGAGGACAGGGGAACACTGAAGCTTTCTTT
.	many	TRBV29-1	TRBJ1-2	CSVETNSYGYTF	TGCAGCGTTGAGACCAACAGCTATGGCTACACCTTC
TRBD1	many	TRBV10-3	TRBJ1-2	CAIRPGQGDFGYTF	TGTGCCATCAGACCGGGACAGGGAGATTTTGGCTACACCTTC
.	few	TRBV15	TRBJ2-5	CATSRDPSAQETQYF	TGTGCCACCAGCAGAGATCCCAGCGCCCAAGAGACCCAGTACTTC
.	few	TRBV29-1	TRBJ2-7	CSATRDKPYEQYF	TGCAGCGCAACCCGGGACAAACCCTACGAGCAGTACTTC
.	.	TRBV12-3/TRBV12-4	TRBJ1-3	CASSTGGYSGNTIYF	TGTGCCAGCAGCACGGGAGGTTACTCTGGAAACACCATATATTTT
TRBD1	many	TRBV27	TRBJ2-5	CASSSRPGDRRGETQYF	TGTGCCAGCAGCTCCAGGCCCGGGGACAGGCGTGGTGAGACCCAGTACTTC
TRBD2	.	TRBV6-2/TRBV6-3	TRBJ2-7	CASRESGRIYEQHF	TGTGCCAGCAGAGAAAGCGGGAGGATTTACGAGCAGCACTTC
.	.	TRBV11-1	TRBJ1-1	CASSSRFIRVDGTEAFF	TGTGCCAGCAGCTCCCGTTTTATCCGGGTCGATGGCACTGAAGCTTTCTTT
.	.	TRBV25-1	TRBJ1-1	CASSADSGLMNTEAFF	TGTGCCAGCAGCGCCGACAGTGGCCTTATGAACACTGAAGCTTTCTTT
.	many	TRBV7-3	TRBJ2-2	CASSGTAGELFF	TGTGCCAGCAGCGGAACGGCCGGGGAGCTGTTTTTT
.	.	TRBV11-2	TRBJ2-7	CASSRGLVDSYYEQYF	TGTGCCAGCAGCCGGGGCTTGGTGGACAGCTATTACGAGCAGTACTTC
TRBD2	many	TRBV7-2	TRBJ2-7	CASSLRVRGYEQYF	TGTGCCAGCAGCTTAAGGGTGCGGGGGTACGAGCAGTACTTC
.	.	TRBV10-3	TRBJ2-5	CVPVTQETQYF	TGTGTCCCAGTGACCCAAGAGACCCAGTACTTC
TRBD1	many	TRBV6-2/TRBV6-3	TRBJ1-3	CASSYSFFQGAPGGNTIYF	TGTGCCAGCAGTTACTCCTTTTTCCAGGGGGCACCGGGAGGAAACACCATATATTTT
.	many	TRBV12-5	TRBJ1-2	CASGLDTGFGGYTF	TGTGCTAGTGGTTTGGATACAGGGTTTGGCGGCTACACCTTC
.	many	TRBV6-1	TRBJ2-2	CASISDNTGELFF	TGTGCCAGCATATCGGACAACACCGGGGAGCTGTTTTTT
TRBD2	many	TRBV6-2/TRBV6-3	TRBJ2-2	CASSPLGLAGEDTGELFF	TGTGCCAGCAGTCCCTTGGGACTAGCGGGGGAGGACACCGGGGAGCTGTTTTTT
TRBD1	many	TRBV19	TRBJ2-4	CASGAGGANIQYF	TGTGCCAGTGGGGCAGGGGGCGCGAACATTCAGTACTTC
.	many	TRBV2	TRBJ2-2	CASRQLDTGELFF	TGTGCCAGCAGGCAACTAGACACCGGGGAGCTGTTTTTT
.	few	TRBV6-2/TRBV6-3	TRBJ2-4	CASSYSKTGIHLAKNIQYF	TGTGCCAGCAGTTACTCGAAGACAGGTATCCACCTAGCCAAAAACATTCAGTACTTC
.	many	TRBV7-8	TRBJ1-1	CASSPHLLVGTEAFF	TGTGCCAGCAGCCCCCATCTACTGGTGGGCACTGAAGCTTTCTTT